This passage covers 9 T cell receptor beta chains from one sample sequenced in a study of Graves' ophthalmopathy and Graves' hyperthyroidism. Amplification from RNA transcripts yielded the TCR beta CDR3 regions. First-round RT-PCR relied on HTBI primers, and a second-round multiplex PCR came next. In TCRdb, the multiplex PCR reads were re-called with MiXCR into one record per CDR3 protein. The data show about 620,000 distinct CDR3 sequences, approximately 21% seen once. The sequenced material came from peripheral blood. All receptors come from a woman aged 18-29 years with stable Graves' hyperthyroidism. Some clones in this sample may be carry-over from other donors' samples.

The table lists this clonotype with a few counts. In DNA form, the CDR3 reads TGTGCCAGCAGCTCCCCGAGCGGGGACGGTTCTTACACAGATACGCAGTATTTT. It is translated as CASSSPSGDGSYTDTQYF. The rearrangement uses TRBV13 and TRBJ2-3, with TRBD2 identical over 7 bases. CDR1 and CDR2 from the germline V gene are PRHDT and FYEKMQ (reference sequence). Trimming cost V 4 bases and J 2 bases; bases outside gene matches: 15. CDR3 size: 18 residues.

This clonotype was recorded many times. V and J are TRBV12-3 or TRBV12-4 and TRBJ1-3; 8 nucleotides match TRBD1. CDR3 length equals 16 residues. J gave up 0 bases and V 6 bases, and 7 bases lay outside the gene matches. This CDR3 is CASSWTGHVSGNTIYF. The CDR3, as DNA: TGTGCCAGCAGCTGGACAGGGCACGTCTCTGGAAACACCATATATTTT.

This clonotype came up many times. The genes are TRBV6-2 or TRBV6-3 and TRBJ1-1; no firm D call. Germline loops: CDR1 MNHEY, CDR2 SVGEGT. V gave up 9 bases and J gave up 2 bases, with 19 bases separating them. CDR3 length: 15 amino acids. The CDR3 sequence is CASTSRVRINTEAFF. Written as DNA, the CDR3 is TGTGCCAGTACCAGCCGGGTGCGGATTAACACTGAAGCTTTCTTT.

As regards this clonotype: This likely comes from a read error, as the CDR3 has no conserved phenylalanine or tryptophan at its end. This CDR3 is CASSAGRIRSYEQYY. Written as DNA, the CDR3 is TGTGCCAGCAGCGCGGGTCGTATTCGCTCCTACGAGCAGTACTAC. This chain uses TRBV28 with TRBJ2-7; D is perhaps TRBD2 (5 bases). Germline CDR1 MDHEN, CDR2 SYDVKM. The CDR3 is 15 residues long. Trimming left V 6 bases short and J 0 bases short, with 15 bases between.

A word on this clonotype: One junction end does not reproduce the germline sequence, and a read error may be involved. The chain uses TRBV28 and TRBJ1-1; D gene uncertain. Germline V CDR1 and CDR2: MDHEN, SYDVKM. This CDR3 has 15 amino acids. This CDR3 is CASGSLQRMNTEACF. In DNA form, the CDR3 reads TGTGCCAGCGGTTCTTTACAGAGAATGAACACTGAAGCTTGCTTT.

This clonotype has ten or more counts. This chain links TRBV24-1 with TRBJ1-5; D unresolved. The V end lost 3 bases, the J end lost 3 bases, and 8 bases lay between the germline ends. The CDR3 extends over 14 amino acids. Per germline, CDR1 KGHDR and CDR2 SFDVKD. CDR3: CATSDVTVNQPQHF. Here the CDR3 DNA reads TGTGCCACCAGTGATGTAACGGTCAATCAGCCCCAGCATTTT.

The chain combines TRBV24-1 with TRBJ2-5, with 10 bases fitting TRBD1. CDR3 length equals 15 residues. The junction had 6 bases not matched to a gene; V was cut back by 4 bases and J by 5 bases. Germline CDR1 reads KGHDR; CDR2 reads SFDVKD. CDR3 DNA: TGTGCCACCAGTGAAGGGACAGGGGAGGTCGAGACCCAGTACTTC. This gives the protein CATSEGTGEVETQYF.

This clonotype was counted ten times or more. At one end the junction does not follow the germline gene, possibly because of a read error. This chain's CDR3 is CSARDGQGGSTF. CDR3 coding DNA: TGCAGTGCTCGAGACGGCCAGGGAGGTAGTACCTTC. The chain carries TRBV20-1 and TRBJ1-2; weak D call: TRBD1 (5 bases). Per the germline V gene, CDR1 is DFQATT and CDR2 is SNEGSKA (reference sequence). The CDR3 sequence is 12 residues long.

This clonotype was recorded many times. The rearrangement uses TRBV24-1 and TRBJ1-1; no clear D gene. This CDR3 has 11 amino acids. CDR1 is KGHDR, CDR2 SFDVKD, per germline. V was shortened by 9 bases and J by 4 bases, with 8 bases between the two germline ends. The CDR3 sequence is CATSWGTEAFF. DNA of the CDR3: TGTGCCACCTCATGGGGCACTGAAGCTTTCTTT.